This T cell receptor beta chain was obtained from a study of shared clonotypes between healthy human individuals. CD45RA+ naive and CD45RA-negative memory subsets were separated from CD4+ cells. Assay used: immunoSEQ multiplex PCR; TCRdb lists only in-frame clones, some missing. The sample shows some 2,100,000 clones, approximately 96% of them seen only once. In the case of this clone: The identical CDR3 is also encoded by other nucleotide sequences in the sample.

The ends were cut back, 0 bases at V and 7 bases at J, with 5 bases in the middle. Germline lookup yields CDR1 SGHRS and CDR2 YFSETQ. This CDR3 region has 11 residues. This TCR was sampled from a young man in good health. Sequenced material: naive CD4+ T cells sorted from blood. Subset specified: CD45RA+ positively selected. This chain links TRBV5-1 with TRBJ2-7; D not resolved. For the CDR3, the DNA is TGCGCCAGCAGCTTGGGTGGGGAGCAGTACTTC. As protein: CASSLGGEQYF.